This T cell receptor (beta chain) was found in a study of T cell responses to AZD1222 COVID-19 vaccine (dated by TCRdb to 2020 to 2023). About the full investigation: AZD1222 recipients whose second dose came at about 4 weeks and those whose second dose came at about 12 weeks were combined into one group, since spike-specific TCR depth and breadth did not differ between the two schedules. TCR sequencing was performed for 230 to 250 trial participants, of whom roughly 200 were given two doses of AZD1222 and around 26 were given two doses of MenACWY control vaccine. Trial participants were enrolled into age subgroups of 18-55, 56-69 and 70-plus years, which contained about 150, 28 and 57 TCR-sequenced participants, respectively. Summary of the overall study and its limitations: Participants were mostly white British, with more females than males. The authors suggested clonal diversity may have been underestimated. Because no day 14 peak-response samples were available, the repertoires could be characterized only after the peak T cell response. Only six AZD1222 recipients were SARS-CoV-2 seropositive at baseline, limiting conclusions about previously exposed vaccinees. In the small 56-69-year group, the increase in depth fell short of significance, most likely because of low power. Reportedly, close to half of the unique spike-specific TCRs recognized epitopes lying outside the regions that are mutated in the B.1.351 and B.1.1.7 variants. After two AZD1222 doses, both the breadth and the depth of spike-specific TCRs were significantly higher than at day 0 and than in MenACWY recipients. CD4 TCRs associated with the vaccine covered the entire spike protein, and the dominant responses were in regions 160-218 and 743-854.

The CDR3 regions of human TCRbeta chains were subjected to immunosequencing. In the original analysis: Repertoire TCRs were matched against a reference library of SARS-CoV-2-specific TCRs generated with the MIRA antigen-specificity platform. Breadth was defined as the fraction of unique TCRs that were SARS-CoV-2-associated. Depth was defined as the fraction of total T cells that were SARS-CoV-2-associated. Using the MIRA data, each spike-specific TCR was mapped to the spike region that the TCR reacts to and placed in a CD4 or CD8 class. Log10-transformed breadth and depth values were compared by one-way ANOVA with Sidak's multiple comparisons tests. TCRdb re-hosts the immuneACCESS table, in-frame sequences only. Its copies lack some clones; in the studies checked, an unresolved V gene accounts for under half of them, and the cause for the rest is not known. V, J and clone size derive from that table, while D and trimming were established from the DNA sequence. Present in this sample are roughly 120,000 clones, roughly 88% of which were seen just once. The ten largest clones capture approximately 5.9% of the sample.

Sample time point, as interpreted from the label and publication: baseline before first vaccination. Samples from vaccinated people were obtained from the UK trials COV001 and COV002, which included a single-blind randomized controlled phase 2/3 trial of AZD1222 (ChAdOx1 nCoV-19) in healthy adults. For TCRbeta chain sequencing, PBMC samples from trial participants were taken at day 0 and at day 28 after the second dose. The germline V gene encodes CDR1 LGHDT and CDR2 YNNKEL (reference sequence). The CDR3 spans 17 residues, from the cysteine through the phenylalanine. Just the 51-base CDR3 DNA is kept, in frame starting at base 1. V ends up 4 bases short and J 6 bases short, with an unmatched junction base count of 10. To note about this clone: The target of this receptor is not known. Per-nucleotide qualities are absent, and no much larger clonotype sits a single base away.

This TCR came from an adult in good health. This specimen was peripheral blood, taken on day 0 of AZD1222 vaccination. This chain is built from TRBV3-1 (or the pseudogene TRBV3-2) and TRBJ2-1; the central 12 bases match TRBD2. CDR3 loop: CASSLTLAGGPTNEQFF. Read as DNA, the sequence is TGTGCCAGCAGCCTAACTCTAGCGGGGGGGCCAACCAATGAGCAGTTCTTC.